Below are 13 T cell receptor beta chains sequenced from a single sample in a study of cytomegalovirus exposure and HLA in healthy donors. With 60 Vbeta and 13 Jbeta primers, the PCR was carried out. Profiled with immunoSEQ multiplex PCR; TCRdb holds only in-frame clones, not every one. The sample includes around 61,000 clones, approximately 88% seen only once; the top ten take approximately 1.5%. The sequenced material came from PBMCs. The receptors originated from a man in his thirties or forties in good health and CMV-seropositive.

This sequence joins TRBV19 and TRBJ2-2, with TRBD2 matching over 9 bases. J was trimmed by 5 bases and V by 6 bases; bases with no gene match: 4. This CDR3 spans 14 amino acids. Germline CDR1 is LNHDA and CDR2 is SQIVND (reference sequence). The CDR3 region is CASRGLAGTGELFF. DNA for the CDR3: TGTGCCAGTAGAGGGCTAGCGGGAACCGGGGAGCTGTTTTTT.

This clone appeared once. The rearrangement links TRBV28 to TRBJ2-7, with 10 bases matching TRBD2. With V trimmed by 5 bases and J by 5 bases, 9 bases remained unmatched. Germline assignment: CDR1 MDHEN and CDR2 SYDVKM. The CDR3 contains 15 residues. The CDR3 coding sequence is TGTGCCAGCAGTACTCCTAGCGGGAGATTGGACGAGCAGTACTTC. Its translation is CASSTPSGRLDEQYF. Full variable domain (rest looked up from reference TRBV28 and TRBJ2-7): DVKVTQSSRYLVKRTGEKVFLECVQDMDHENMFWYRQDPGLGLRLIYFSYDVKMKEKGDIPEGYSVSREKKERFSLILESASTNQTSMYLCASSTPSGRLDEQYFGPGTRLTVT.

CDR3 in DNA: TGCGCCAGCAGCTCCGGGACACCTCAAGAGACCCAGTACTTC. This gives the protein CASSSGTPQETQYF. The rearrangement joins TRBV5-1 to TRBJ2-5, with D possibly being TRBD1 (6 bases). Germline assignment: CDR1 SGHRS and CDR2 YFSETQ. The CDR3 is made up of 14 amino acids. Trimming stripped 3 bases from V and 2 bases from J, with 11 bases between.

The chain links TRBV19 to TRBJ1-2; TRBD1 matches 9 bases. Germline CDR1 reads LNHDA; CDR2 reads SQIVND (reference sequence). V was pared by 8 bases and J by 3 bases, with 7 bases of the junction left unmatched. CDR3 length: 14 residues. The DNA for the CDR3 is TGTGCCAGTGCCACAGGGGGCAACTACTATGGCTACACCTTC. This encodes CASATGGNYYGYTF.

The chain employs TRBV15 and TRBJ2-3; TRBD2 might be the D (5 bases). Germline V CDR1 and CDR2: LNHNV, YYDKDF (reference sequence). The CDR3 length is 15 residues. Trimming stripped 0 bases from V and 2 bases from J, with 9 bases between. The CDR3: CATSRDRDATDTQYF. DNA for the CDR3: TGTGCCACCAGCAGAGATCGGGATGCCACAGATACGCAGTATTTT.

CDR3 region: CASSVAQGVVAFF. Written as DNA, the CDR3 is TGTGCCAGCAGTGTGGCACAGGGGGTGGTAGCTTTCTTT. V is TRBV6-1 and J is TRBJ1-1, with 8 bases matching TRBD1. The trim removed 4 bases at V and 10 bases at J, leaving 8 bases unmatched. The germline V gene has CDR1 MNHNS and CDR2 SASEGT. CDR3 length equals 13 residues.

J is TRBJ2-7 and V is TRBV27, with 8 bases lining up with TRBD1. The V segment lost 3 bases and the J segment 6 bases; nucleotides outside the gene matches: 10. Germline CDR1 reads MNHEY; CDR2 reads SMNVEV (reference sequence). CDR3 length: 15 residues. As DNA, the CDR3 is TGTGCCAGCAGTTTTAGTCGGGGGACAGGACTCGAGCAGTACTTC. Encoded protein: CASSFSRGTGLEQYF.

CDR3 amino acids: CATSRDIGTLGTEAFF. CDR3 DNA sequence: TGTGCCACCAGCAGAGATATTGGGACACTCGGCACTGAAGCTTTCTTT. The chain combines TRBV15 with TRBJ1-1; possibly TRBD1 for D (6 bases). Germline-derived CDR1 and CDR2 are LNHNV and YYDKDF (reference sequence). This CDR3 comprises 16 residues. V lost 0 bases, J lost 4 bases, and 15 bases lay in between.

About this clone: Distinct nucleotide sequences in the sample also encode this CDR3. The V gene is TRBV6-1, the J gene TRBJ1-1; unclear D gene. The CDR3 is made up of 13 amino acids. Germline-derived CDR1 and CDR2 are MNHNS and SASEGT. Trimming left V 3 bases short and J 2 bases short, with 7 bases between. The CDR3 region is CASSDRVNTEAFF. The CDR3 DNA follows: TGTGCCAGCAGTGACCGGGTTAACACTGAAGCTTTCTTT.

The chain recombines TRBV18 with TRBJ2-3, with TRBD1 matching over 7 bases. The CDR3 sequence is 14 residues long. The V gene's germline CDR1 is KGHSH and CDR2 LQKENI. V dropped 2 bases and J dropped 5; count of bases not matched to a gene: 4. The CDR3 loop reads CASSPNRGQDTQYF. CDR3 coding DNA: TGTGCCAGCTCACCAAACAGGGGCCAAGATACGCAGTATTTT. Filled out from reference TRBV18 and TRBJ2-3, the complete variable domain reads NAGVMQNPRHLVRRRGQEARLRCSPMKGHSHVYWYRQLPEEGLKFMVYLQKENIIDESGMPKERFSAEFPKEGPSILRIQQVVRGDSAAYFCASSPNRGQDTQYFGPGTRLTVL.

V and J are TRBV28 and TRBJ1-1, with 8 nucleotides matching TRBD1. The CDR3 is 12 amino acids. Germline V CDR1 and CDR2: MDHEN, SYDVKM. Germline trimming cut 6 bases from V and 4 bases from J; bases unmatched to any gene: 1. For the CDR3, the DNA is TGTGCCAGCAGACAGGGGGGCACTGAAGCTTTCTTT. This encodes CASRQGGTEAFF.

The chain has TRBV6-5 and TRBJ2-7; TRBD1 aligns across 9 bases. CDR1 and CDR2 (germline): MNHEY, SVGAGI. The V segment lost 8 bases and the J segment 9 bases; nucleotides outside the gene matches: 11. The CDR3 sequence is 13 residues long. The CDR3 coding sequence is TGTGCCAGCGACGACAGGGGGGTGGGGGGGCAGTACTTC. Translated: CASDDRGVGGQYF.

The CDR3 sequence is CASSLEGQNYEQYF. CDR3 DNA: TGCGCCAGCAGCCTAGAGGGACAGAACTACGAGCAGTACTTC. The chain employs TRBV4-1 and TRBJ2-7; TRBD1 aligns across 7 bases. Germline V gene lookup returns CDR1 MGHRA and CDR2 YSYEKL. The CDR3 covers 14 residues. The V segment lost 4 bases and the J segment 3 bases; nucleotides outside the gene matches: 6.